A selection of T cell receptor beta chains follows, all from one sample in a study of T-cell reconstitution after alpha-beta-depleted transplantation in children. TCRdb passed the PCR reads through MiXCR, listing each CDR3 protein once. The repertoire holds a few hundred thousand distinct CDR3 sequences, with roughly an eighth as singletons. The sample in question was PBMCs from the stem cell graft donor, obtained from the stem cell graft. These receptors were obtained from a human donor who donated a stem cell graft to a child with combined immunodeficiency. The CDR3 runs from the conserved cysteine through the conserved F or W. Each record gives: J gene, D gene, clone size, V gene, CDR3 protein, CDR3 DNA. A D gene is named only where the DNA matches it firmly. The size entry is marked missing in some rows and otherwise reads once, few, many or a size class.

j_call: TRBJ2-5
d_call: .
clone_size: few
v_call: TRBV7-9
cdr3_aa: CASSPTGRQETQYF
cdr3_nt: TGTGCCAGCAGCCCAACAGGGCGCCAAGAGACCCAGTACTTC

j_call: TRBJ2-3
d_call: .
clone_size: .
v_call: TRBV11-2
cdr3_aa: CASSLAGGSTTDTQYF
cdr3_nt: TGTGCCAGCAGCTTAGCAGGGGGGTCTACCACAGATACGCAGTATTTT

j_call: TRBJ2-2
d_call: .
clone_size: few
v_call: TRBV20-1
cdr3_aa: CSARDLVGGPGELFF
cdr3_nt: TGCAGTGCTAGAGATTTAGTCGGGGGGCCCGGGGAGCTGTTTTTT

j_call: TRBJ2-1
d_call: .
clone_size: few
v_call: TRBV7-2
cdr3_aa: CASSLGGGGTYNEQFF
cdr3_nt: TGTGCCAGCAGCTTAGGAGGCGGCGGGACCTACAATGAGCAGTTCTTC

j_call: TRBJ2-1
d_call: TRBD2
clone_size: many
v_call: TRBV25-1
cdr3_aa: CASSPEVAGYNEQFF
cdr3_nt: TGTGCCAGCAGCCCGGAGGTAGCGGGTTACAATGAGCAGTTCTTC

j_call: TRBJ2-5
d_call: .
clone_size: many
v_call: TRBV20-1
cdr3_aa: CSARDQGSGSHLSQETQYF
cdr3_nt: TGCAGTGCTAGAGATCAAGGTAGCGGATCACATCTTAGCCAAGAGACCCAGTACTTC

j_call: TRBJ2-6
d_call: .
clone_size: few
v_call: TRBV6-4
cdr3_aa: CASSDGGHTVSGANVLTF
cdr3_nt: TGTGCCAGCAGTGACGGGGGGCATACCGTCTCTGGGGCCAACGTCCTGACTTTC

j_call: TRBJ2-5
d_call: .
clone_size: many
v_call: TRBV6-5
cdr3_aa: CASSYDRQETQYF
cdr3_nt: TGTGCCAGCAGTTACGACAGACAAGAGACCCAGTACTTC

j_call: TRBJ2-1
d_call: TRBD2
clone_size: few
v_call: TRBV20-1
cdr3_aa: CSARLAGISSYNEQFF
cdr3_nt: TGCAGTGCTAGACTAGCGGGGATCAGCTCCTACAATGAGCAGTTCTTC

j_call: TRBJ2-6
d_call: TRBD1
clone_size: few
v_call: TRBV29-1
cdr3_aa: CSVASGTGEGNSGANVLTF
cdr3_nt: TGCAGCGTTGCTTCCGGGACAGGGGAAGGGAACTCTGGGGCCAACGTCCTGACTTTC

j_call: TRBJ2-1
d_call: .
clone_size: few
v_call: TRBV20-1
cdr3_aa: CSARDPRENEQFF
cdr3_nt: TGCAGTGCTAGAGATCCTCGAGAAAATGAGCAGTTCTTC

j_call: TRBJ2-7
d_call: .
clone_size: few
v_call: TRBV25-1
cdr3_aa: CASSAASPGKQYF
cdr3_nt: TGTGCCAGCAGTGCGGCATCCCCCGGTAAGCAGTACTTC

j_call: TRBJ2-1
d_call: .
clone_size: .
v_call: TRBV6-5
cdr3_aa: CASSYSRTNEQFF
cdr3_nt: TGTGCCAGCAGTTACTCCCGGACCAATGAGCAGTTCTTC

j_call: TRBJ2-2
d_call: TRBD1
clone_size: many
v_call: TRBV6-1
cdr3_aa: CASRHRQGPTWAGELFF
cdr3_nt: TGTGCCAGCAGGCATAGACAGGGCCCAACTTGGGCCGGGGAGCTGTTTTTT

j_call: TRBJ1-2
d_call: .
clone_size: .
v_call: TRBV20-1
cdr3_aa: CSARDPTVPFIRGYTF
cdr3_nt: TGCAGTGCTAGAGATCCTACCGTCCCATTCATCCGTGGCTACACCTTC

j_call: TRBJ1-1
d_call: .
clone_size: many
v_call: TRBV20-1
cdr3_aa: CSARVKTLMNTEAFF
cdr3_nt: TGCAGTGCTAGAGTGAAAACCCTCATGAACACTGAAGCTTTCTTT

j_call: TRBJ2-1
d_call: .
clone_size: many
v_call: TRBV12-3/TRBV12-4
cdr3_aa: CASSLAGGDEQFF
cdr3_nt: TGTGCCAGCAGTTTAGCGGGGGGCGATGAGCAGTTCTTC

j_call: TRBJ2-1
d_call: .
clone_size: many
v_call: TRBV6-5
cdr3_aa: CASSLGVGPDEQFF
cdr3_nt: TGTGCCAGCAGCTTAGGGGTGGGTCCGGATGAGCAGTTCTTC

j_call: TRBJ2-7
d_call: .
clone_size: many
v_call: TRBV7-2
cdr3_aa: CASSSMGPGEQYF
cdr3_nt: TGTGCCAGCAGCTCCATGGGTCCGGGCGAGCAGTACTTC

j_call: TRBJ1-1
d_call: TRBD1
clone_size: .
v_call: TRBV20-1
cdr3_aa: CSASGQRNTEAFF
cdr3_nt: TGCAGTGCATCGGGACAGCGGAACACTGAAGCTTTCTTT

j_call: TRBJ2-7
d_call: .
clone_size: few
v_call: TRBV30
cdr3_aa: CAWRSQGYEQYF
cdr3_nt: TGTGCCTGGAGGTCGCAAGGGTATGAGCAGTACTTC

j_call: TRBJ1-3
d_call: .
clone_size: .
v_call: TRBV12-3/TRBV12-4
cdr3_aa: CASSFALSFRNTIYF
cdr3_nt: TGTGCCAGCAGTTTTGCGCTATCGTTCCGAAACACCATATATTTT

j_call: TRBJ2-2
d_call: TRBD2
clone_size: .
v_call: TRBV24-1
cdr3_aa: CATSDPGGVAHTGELFF
cdr3_nt: TGTGCCACCAGTGATCCTGGGGGGGTCGCGCACACCGGGGAGCTGTTTTTT

j_call: TRBJ2-7
d_call: TRBD2
clone_size: few
v_call: TRBV12-3/TRBV12-4
cdr3_aa: CATKGGGAREQYF
cdr3_nt: TGTGCCACCAAGGGCGGGGGGGCAAGGGAGCAGTACTTC

j_call: TRBJ2-3
d_call: TRBD2
clone_size: .
v_call: TRBV20-1
cdr3_aa: CSATTSGITDTQYF
cdr3_nt: TGCAGTGCTACGACTAGCGGGATAACAGATACGCAGTATTTT

j_call: TRBJ2-2
d_call: .
clone_size: few
v_call: TRBV4-3
cdr3_aa: CASSQGWGLFDTGELFF
cdr3_nt: TGCGCCAGCAGCCAAGGCTGGGGGCTTTTTGACACCGGGGAGCTGTTTTTT

j_call: TRBJ2-3
d_call: TRBD2
clone_size: many
v_call: TRBV12-3/TRBV12-4
cdr3_aa: CASSWSGGALDTQYF
cdr3_nt: TGTGCCAGCAGTTGGAGCGGGGGGGCTTTAGATACGCAGTATTTT

j_call: TRBJ2-1
d_call: .
clone_size: .
v_call: TRBV29-1
cdr3_aa: CSVVGLIYNEQFF
cdr3_nt: TGCAGCGTTGTAGGTCTAATCTACAATGAGCAGTTCTTC

j_call: TRBJ2-7
d_call: .
clone_size: few
v_call: TRBV5-1
cdr3_aa: CASSLGLSGYEQYF
cdr3_nt: TGCGCCAGCAGCTTGGGACTATCGGGCTACGAGCAGTACTTC